This is a list of T cell receptor beta chains from one sample in a study of CD8 T cells in ankylosing spondylitis. TCRdb ran MiXCR on the 5' RACE reads and lists one entry per CDR3 protein. The sample lists 390,000 or so distinct CDR3 sequences; 20% to 25% were seen once. The sequencing input was blood, either unsorted or a sorted T cell fraction (not recorded which). The receptors come from a male donor with ankylosing spondylitis. CDR3s include the opening cysteine and the closing phenylalanine or tryptophan. A D gene is named only where the DNA matches it firmly. Clone sizes are given selectively: once, few, many, or a class where the clone is expanded.

j_call	cdr3_length	v_call	d_call	clone_size	cdr3_aa	cdr3_nt
TRBJ2-5	14	TRBV12-3/TRBV12-4	NA	NA	CASSFGATQETQYF	TGTGCCAGCAGTTTCGGTGCTACACAAGAGACCCAGTACTTC
TRBJ1-1	11	TRBV25-1	NA	many	CASSGRTEAFF	TGTGCCAGCAGTGGCCGCACTGAAGCTTTCTTT
TRBJ2-1	18	TRBV27	TRBD2	NA	CASSFVRGLAGEYNEQFF	TGTGCCAGCAGTTTCGTCCGTGGACTAGCGGGGGAATACAATGAGCAGTTCTTC
TRBJ1-6	12	TRBV10-3	NA	few	CAIAGPNSPLHF	TGTGCCATCGCGGGACCCAATTCACCCCTCCACTTT
TRBJ1-4	14	TRBV7-9	NA	NA	CASSLGTANEKLFF	TGTGCCAGCAGCTTAGGGACGGCTAATGAAAAACTGTTTTTT
TRBJ1-1	14	TRBV5-6	NA	NA	CASSFNGANTEAFF	TGTGCCAGCAGCTTTAACGGGGCTAACACTGAAGCTTTCTTT
TRBJ2-2	13	TRBV7-9	NA	few	CASSFRTTGELFF	TGTGCCAGCAGCTTCCGGACGACCGGGGAGCTGTTTTTT
TRBJ2-3	14	TRBV12-3/TRBV12-4	NA	NA	CASSLARVPDTQYF	TGTGCCAGCAGTTTAGCGCGGGTCCCAGATACGCAGTATTTT
TRBJ1-5	16	TRBV28	NA	NA	CASTFRDGYSNQPQHF	TGTGCCAGTACCTTCAGGGATGGATATAGCAATCAGCCCCAGCATTTT
TRBJ2-2	14	TRBV12-3/TRBV12-4	NA	NA	CASSLQAGAGELFF	TGTGCCAGCAGCTTACAAGCCGGCGCCGGGGAGCTGTTTTTT
TRBJ2-1	14	TRBV5-1	TRBD1	NA	CASRGDSLYNEQFF	TGCGCCAGCAGAGGGGACAGTTTATACAATGAGCAGTTCTTC
TRBJ2-7	14	TRBV15	TRBD2	few	CATSWTSGAYEQYF	TGTGCCACCAGTTGGACTAGCGGGGCCTACGAGCAGTACTTC
TRBJ2-1	15	TRBV7-3	TRBD2	NA	CASSRLAGHYNEQFF	TGTGCCAGCAGTCGACTAGCGGGACATTACAATGAGCAGTTCTTC
TRBJ2-7	14	TRBV6-2/TRBV6-3	TRBD2	NA	CASSRGGPTYEQYF	TGTGCCAGCAGTCGGGGGGGACCAACCTACGAGCAGTACTTC
TRBJ2-1	13	TRBV29-1	NA	many	CSGRASSYNEQFF	TGCAGCGGTCGGGCAAGCTCCTACAATGAGCAGTTCTTC
TRBJ2-1	12	TRBV4-1	NA	NA	CASRASKDEQFF	TGCGCCAGCAGGGCCTCGAAGGATGAGCAGTTCTTC
TRBJ2-1	15	TRBV20-1	NA	few	CSARVAGRRAVHAFF	TGCAGTGCTAGAGTTGCCGGGAGACGAGCAGTCCACGCCTTCTTC
TRBJ2-3	17	TRBV12-3/TRBV12-4	NA	NA	CASSLVPPQEVVDTQYF	TGTGCCAGCAGTTTAGTCCCCCCCCAGGAAGTGGTAGATACGCAGTATTTT
TRBJ2-1	14	TRBV6-2/TRBV6-3	NA	NA	CASLRGQTYNEQFF	TGTGCCAGCTTACGCGGGCAGACCTACAATGAGCAGTTCTTC
TRBJ2-5	15	TRBV7-9	TRBD1	few	CASSQTGQGVETQYF	TGTGCCAGCAGCCAAACGGGACAGGGGGTTGAGACCCAGTACTTC
TRBJ2-1	13	TRBV15	NA	few	CATSRVGGDEQFF	TGTGCCACCAGCAGGGTCGGAGGGGATGAGCAGTTCTTC
TRBJ1-5	16	TRBV7-8	NA	NA	CASSLVSRAINQPQHF	TGTGCCAGCAGCTTAGTTAGCAGGGCCATCAATCAGCCCCAGCATTTT
TRBJ2-1	12	TRBV3-1	NA	few	CASSSAWYEQFF	TGTGCCAGCAGTTCAGCATGGTATGAGCAGTTCTTC
TRBJ2-1	14	TRBV29-1	TRBD2	NA	CSVEKAGGFNEQFF	TGCAGCGTTGAAAAAGCGGGAGGGTTTAATGAGCAGTTCTTC
TRBJ1-5	12	TRBV28	NA	many	CASSLVNQPQHF	TGTGCCAGCAGCTTAGTGAATCAGCCCCAGCATTTT
TRBJ2-2	14	TRBV7-2	NA	few	CASSLKGDTGELFF	TGTGCCAGCAGCTTAAAGGGGGACACCGGGGAGCTGTTTTTT
TRBJ2-5	16	TRBV18	TRBD2	NA	CASSPPPLAGQETQYF	TGTGCCAGCTCACCTCCCCCGCTAGCGGGACAAGAGACCCAGTACTTC
TRBJ1-3	13	TRBV29-1	NA	many	CSVAQSSGNTIYF	TGCAGCGTTGCACAGTCCTCTGGAAACACCATATATTTT
TRBJ2-7	15	TRBV9	TRBD2	few	CASSLSGTSRYEQYF	TGTGCCAGCAGTCTTTCCGGGACTAGCCGGTACGAGCAGTACTTC
TRBJ2-1	15	TRBV12-3/TRBV12-4	NA	few	CASSTPSGGPDEQFF	TGTGCCAGCAGTACCCCTTCCGGGGGGCCCGATGAGCAGTTCTTC
TRBJ2-1	12	TRBV10-3	NA	few	CAISGFVGEQFF	TGTGCCATCAGTGGTTTTGTCGGTGAGCAGTTCTTC
TRBJ2-1	11	TRBV29-1	NA	many	CSGSGYNEQFF	TGCAGCGGGAGTGGCTACAATGAGCAGTTCTTC
TRBJ2-1	17	TRBV12-5	TRBD1	NA	CASGLDSTGVSYNEQFF	TGTGCTAGTGGTTTGGACAGTACAGGGGTATCCTACAATGAGCAGTTCTTC
TRBJ2-1	12	TRBV3-1	NA	few	CASSHRYNEQFF	TGTGCCAGCAGCCATCGGTACAATGAGCAGTTCTTC
TRBJ1-3	17	TRBV20-1	NA	few	CSARDSVIGDSGNTIYF	TGCAGTGCTAGAGATTCAGTGATTGGGGACTCTGGAAACACCATATATTTT
TRBJ2-1	13	TRBV7-3	NA	few	CASSLSLGGEQFF	TGTGCCAGCAGCTTAAGTCTGGGCGGTGAGCAGTTCTTC
TRBJ2-2	16	TRBV20-1	TRBD2	NA	CSAIPGLAGGTGELFF	TGCAGTGCTATACCGGGACTAGCGGGAGGTACCGGGGAGCTGTTTTTT
TRBJ1-1	17	TRBV5-1	NA	few	CASSLGPGDGGNTEAFF	TGCGCCAGCAGCTTGGGGCCAGGGGATGGGGGAAACACTGAAGCTTTCTTT
TRBJ2-1	16	TRBV7-9	TRBD2	few	CASSHRDGRIGNEQFF	TGTGCCAGCAGCCACCGGGACGGGAGGATCGGCAATGAGCAGTTCTTC
TRBJ2-7	13	TRBV6-2/TRBV6-3	NA	NA	CASSRPASMEQYF	TGTGCCAGCTCCCGACCGGCTAGCATGGAGCAGTACTTC
TRBJ1-3	16	TRBV6-1	NA	NA	CASRKGRATKVNTIYF	TGTGCCAGCAGGAAGGGGAGGGCGACTAAAGTAAACACCATATATTTT
TRBJ2-1	14	TRBV7-2	NA	NA	CASSLPGQNNEQFF	TGTGCCAGCAGCTTGCCCGGACAGAACAATGAGCAGTTCTTC
TRBJ2-5	15	TRBV11-2	TRBD1	few	CASSLEGQAVETQYF	TGTGCCAGCAGCTTAGAAGGACAGGCGGTGGAGACCCAGTACTTC
TRBJ2-1	14	TRBV7-9	TRBD2	few	CASSLTSGRGEQFF	TGTGCCAGCAGCTTGACTAGCGGGAGGGGTGAGCAGTTCTTC
TRBJ1-5	12	TRBV6-6	NA	few	CASSPRNQPQHF	TGTGCCAGCAGTCCCAGGAATCAGCCCCAGCATTTT
TRBJ2-1	15	TRBV10-3	TRBD2	NA	CAISQGLAGYNEQFF	TGTGCCATCAGCCAAGGACTAGCGGGGTACAATGAGCAGTTCTTC